The present T cell receptor beta chain was sequenced within a study of cytomegalovirus exposure and HLA in healthy donors. Findings and caveats of the study: Segments of the TCR beta V type were, in most cases, productive about 87% or about 30% of the time in an earlier analysis.

Worth noting for this clone: As yet, its antigen is unknown.

PCR amplification relied on 60 Vbeta primers (plus 13 Jbeta primers). TCRdb keeps only in-frame clones here, not all; method: immunoSEQ multiplex PCR. Of around 180,000 clones in the sample, approximately 84% were seen once. Trimming took 2 bases from V and 14 from J; bases not matched to a gene: 6. The CDR3 runs to 12 residues. Germline V gene data show CDR1 as MNHNS and CDR2 as SASEGT. Sequenced: PBMCs. V usage is TRBV6-1 and J usage is TRBJ2-1; 7 positions match TRBD1. This receptor was obtained from a boy younger than 18 in good health and CMV-seronegative. The CDR3: CASSEPTGRKFF. DNA of the CDR3: TGTGCCAGCAGTGAACCGACAGGGCGTAAGTTCTTC.